Each of the 24 T cell receptor beta chains below was sequenced from the same sample in a study of technical replicates of blood from a handful of donors. Method: immunoSEQ multiplex PCR; TCRdb's copy keeps in-frame clones and lacks some. The table records 74,000 or so clones, roughly 96% of them present only once. Sequenced input: T cells isolated from PBMCs. The origin of the receptors is a human donor in good health.

The J gene is TRBJ2-3, the V gene TRBV9; possible D gene TRBD1, 6 bases. Trimming left V 4 bases short and J 0 bases short, with 12 bases between. From germline, CDR1 is SGDLS and CDR2 YYNGEE. The CDR3 is 15 amino acids. The DNA for the CDR3 is TGTGCCAGCAGCCCTAGACAGGAAAGCACAGATACGCAGTATTTT. Its protein is CASSPRQESTDTQYF.

CDR3 coding DNA: TGCGCCAGCAGCCAAGTACAGCTAAACTATGGCTACACCTTC. It specifies CASSQVQLNYGYTF. The genes are TRBV4-1 and TRBJ1-2; no clear D gene. CDR1 MGHRA and CDR2 YSYEKL come from the germline V gene. The CDR3 is 14 amino acids. Trimming removed 1 base from V and 2 bases from J, with 8 bases in between.

The rearrangement joins TRBV10-1 to TRBJ2-7, with D hard to call. Trimming left V 0 bases short and J 2 bases short, with 14 bases between. The CDR3 is made up of 16 amino acids. Germline loops: CDR1 WNHNN, CDR2 SYGVQD (reference sequence). CDR3 sequence: CASSESGRQLTYEQYF. CDR3 coding DNA: TGCGCCAGCAGTGAGTCCGGCAGACAATTAACCTACGAGCAGTACTTC.

V and J are TRBV30 and TRBJ2-7; TRBD1 matches 7 bases. This CDR3 is 14 amino acids long. Germline assignment: CDR1 GTSNPN and CDR2 SVGIG (reference sequence). Unmatched junction bases numbered 7, after V lost 5 bases and J lost 0 bases. The CDR3 coding sequence is TGTGCCTGGGTCCGGGACAGAACCTCCTACGAGCAGTACTTC. Translated: CAWVRDRTSYEQYF.

This clone was seen a single time. V usage is TRBV5-6 and J usage is TRBJ1-2, with D perhaps TRBD1 (6 bases). Trimming left V 4 bases short and J 4 bases short, with 11 bases between. The CDR3 runs to 13 residues. Per germline, CDR1 SGHDT and CDR2 YYEEEE. The CDR3: CASSETGSYGYTF. The CDR3 DNA reads TGTGCCAGCAGCGAAACAGGGTCCTATGGCTACACCTTC.

The chain has TRBV21-1 and TRBJ1-5; the table names TRBD1, a call not compared with the DNA. TRBV21-1 is designated a pseudogene. This CDR3 region has 18 residues. CDR3 protein: CASSKAQIGDRGNQPQHF. For the CDR3, the DNA is TGTGCCAGCAGCAAAGCGCAAATTGGGGACAGGGGTAATCAGCCCCAGCATTTT.

The V and J genes are TRBV18 and TRBJ1-1, with no clear D. The ends were cut back, 4 bases at V and 4 bases at J, with 7 bases in the middle. CDR3 length: 12 residues. Germline V gene lookup returns CDR1 KGHSH and CDR2 LQKENI. The CDR3 loop is CASSRSGTEAFF. CDR3 bases: TGTGCCAGCTCACGCTCGGGCACTGAAGCTTTCTTT.

The chain carries TRBV9 and TRBJ1-1; weak D call: TRBD1 (5 bases). CDR3 size: 14 residues. Germline loops: CDR1 SGDLS, CDR2 YYNGEE. Trimming took 0 bases from V and 3 from J, leaving 9 bases between them. CDR3 protein: CASSVEGRDTEAFF. CDR3 bases: TGTGCCAGCAGCGTAGAGGGCAGGGACACTGAAGCTTTCTTT.

The rearrangement links TRBV7-9 to TRBJ1-2; a possible D gene is TRBD1 (5 bases). Between the trimmed V and J ends, which lost 0 bases and 0 bases, there was a span of 5 bases. This CDR3 region has 14 residues. Germline V gene data show CDR1 as SEHNR and CDR2 as FQNEAQ (reference sequence). This CDR3 reads CASSLATANYGYTF. The CDR3, as DNA: TGTGCCAGCAGCTTAGCGACAGCTAACTATGGCTACACCTTC.

The rearrangement joins TRBV5-6 to TRBJ2-7; 9 nucleotides agree with TRBD1. V lost 5 bases and J lost 3; bases outside the gene matches: 6. The length of the CDR3 is 14 residues. Looked up from germline, CDR1 is SGHDT and CDR2 is YYEEEE. The CDR3 sequence: CASSSGTGSYEQYF. The CDR3 coding sequence is TGTGCCAGCAGTTCCGGGACAGGGAGCTACGAGCAGTACTTC. Variable domain in full (rest from reference TRBV5-6 and TRBJ2-7): DAGVTQSPTHLIKTRGQQVTLRCSPKSGHDTVSWYQQALGQGPQFIFQYYEEEERQRGNFPDRFSGHQFPNYSSELNVNALLLGDSALYLCASSSGTGSYEQYFGPGTRLTVT.

The chain couples TRBV7-9 to TRBJ2-1; 7 bases map to TRBD2. The CDR3 length is 18 residues. Trimming removed 1 base from V and 5 bases from J; junction bases left unmatched: 14. Germline values: CDR1 SEHNR, CDR2 FQNEAQ (reference sequence). CDR3 sequence reads: CASSLGLGGSEGDNEQFF. The DNA of the CDR3 is TGTGCCAGCAGCTTAGGGTTGGGCGGGAGCGAAGGGGACAATGAGCAGTTCTTC. Using reference TRBV7-9 and TRBJ2-1 for the parts outside the CDR3, the full variable domain is DTGVSQNPRHKITKRGQNVTFRCDPISEHNRLYWYRQTLGQGPEFLTYFQNEAQLEKSRLLSDRFSAERPKGSFSTLEIQRTEQGDSAMYLCASSLGLGGSEGDNEQFFGPGTRLTVL.

This chain links TRBV10-3 with TRBJ2-7; possibly TRBD2 for D (6 bases). The V and J ends lost 6 bases and 2 bases respectively, with 8 bases between them. The CDR3 runs to 12 residues. Germline V lookup: CDR1 ENHRY, CDR2 SYGVKD. The CDR3 region is CAIRGTAYEQYF. The CDR3 DNA is TGTGCCATCAGAGGGACTGCCTACGAGCAGTACTTC.

This clone was seen once. The rearrangement joins TRBV18 to TRBJ1-1; TRBD1 agrees at 8 bases. V lost 3 bases to trimming and J lost 1 base; unmatched junction nucleotides: 7. The germline V gene encodes CDR1 KGHSH and CDR2 LQKENI. There are 16 residues in the CDR3. The CDR3: CASSPWTGLRNTEAFF. Here the CDR3 DNA reads TGTGCCAGCTCACCCTGGACAGGGCTGAGGAACACTGAAGCTTTCTTT.

CDR3 DNA: TGTGCCAGCAGCTTAAAAGCGGGAGGGCTTTGGGACCAGTACTTC. Its protein product is CASSLKAGGLWDQYF. The V call is TRBV11-3, the J call TRBJ2-5; 10 nucleotides line up with TRBD2. Per the germline V gene, CDR1 is SGHNT and CDR2 is YENEEA. V lost 2 bases to trimming and J lost 10 bases; unmatched junction nucleotides: 10. CDR3 length: 15 residues.

The chain recombines TRBV7-2 with TRBJ2-7; 10 bases fit TRBD2. The CDR3 totals 15 residues. Germline V gives CDR1 SGHTA, CDR2 FQGNSA. V lost 1 base and J lost 4; bases outside the gene matches: 4. The CDR3 is CASSLGLAGAYEQYF. The CDR3 nucleotides read TGTGCCAGCAGCTTAGGGCTAGCGGGAGCTTACGAGCAGTACTTC.

The chain links TRBV27 to TRBJ2-1; D is perhaps TRBD2 (6 bases). This CDR3 region has 15 residues. Germline values: CDR1 MNHEY, CDR2 SMNVEV (reference sequence). V shed 2 bases and J shed 7 bases, with 15 bases lying between them. The CDR3 bases are TGTGCCAGCAGTTTAGTTGCGACTAGGGGAAATGAGCAGTTCTTC. As protein: CASSLVATRGNEQFF.

The DNA for the CDR3 is TGTGCCAGCAGTGAAGCACGGGGGGTAGAGACCCAGTACTTC. Its translation is CASSEARGVETQYF. The rearrangement uses TRBV6-1 and TRBJ2-5; the match to TRBD2 covers 7 bases. With V trimmed by 0 bases and J by 4 bases, 2 bases remained unmatched. CDR1 MNHNS and CDR2 SASEGT come from the germline V gene. The CDR3 loop spans 14 amino acids.

The genes are TRBV28 and TRBJ1-3; no definite D call. Trimming cost V 5 bases and J 2 bases, with 7 bases left between them. CDR3 size: 13 residues. CDR1 MDHEN and CDR2 SYDVKM come from the germline V gene. The CDR3 here is CASSPGAGNTIYF. The DNA for the CDR3 is TGTGCCAGCAGTCCCGGGGCTGGAAACACCATATATTTT.

This chain connects TRBV30 to TRBJ1-5; D gene uncertain. Per germline, CDR1 GTSNPN and CDR2 SVGIG (reference sequence). The CDR3 spans 14 residues. V lost 1 base, J lost 0 bases, and 7 bases lay in between. CDR3 DNA: TGTGCCTGGAGTGGGGCACCTAGCAATCAGCCCCAGCATTTT. Amino acids: CAWSGAPSNQPQHF.

This sequence joins TRBV30 and TRBJ2-7, with no clear D. From germline, CDR1 is GTSNPN and CDR2 SVGIG (reference sequence). The CDR3 sequence is 13 residues long. V dropped 0 bases and J dropped 5 bases, with 11 bases sitting between them. CDR3 in amino acids: CAWSVQPEHEQYF. CDR3 bases: TGTGCCTGGAGTGTGCAGCCGGAGCACGAGCAGTACTTC.

The chain couples TRBV18 to TRBJ2-7, with TRBD1 matching over 7 bases. The germline V gene encodes CDR1 KGHSH and CDR2 LQKENI. The CDR3 is 14 residues long. The V gene end was trimmed by 5 bases and the J gene end by 3 bases; junction bases not matched to a gene: 7. CDR3 protein: CASSVRDRNYEQYF. The CDR3 DNA follows: TGTGCCAGCTCAGTCCGGGACAGAAACTACGAGCAGTACTTC. The whole variable domain, remainder taken from reference TRBV18 and TRBJ2-7, is NAGVMQNPRHLVRRRGQEARLRCSPMKGHSHVYWYRQLPEEGLKFMVYLQKENIIDESGMPKERFSAEFPKEGPSILRIQQVVRGDSAAYFCASSVRDRNYEQYFGPGTRLTVT.

The chain carries TRBV6-1 and TRBJ2-7; maybe TRBD1 (5 bases). Germline assignment: CDR1 MNHNS and CDR2 SASEGT. The CDR3 spans 16 residues. Trimming took 2 bases from V and 1 from J, leaving 15 bases between them. The chain's CDR3 is CASSETLTAGSYEQYF. CDR3 coding DNA: TGTGCCAGCAGTGAAACATTGACAGCCGGGTCCTACGAGCAGTACTTC.

The chain couples TRBV7-2 to TRBJ2-7; 10 bases line up with TRBD2. The CDR3 has 15 residues. Germline assignment: CDR1 SGHTA and CDR2 FQGNSA. V shed 5 bases and J 0 bases; nucleotides not matched to a gene: 4. The CDR3, as DNA: TGTGCCAGCAGCCAAACTAGCGGGATCTCCTACGAGCAGTACTTC. Translating it yields CASSQTSGISYEQYF.

V gene TRBV4-3 combines with J gene TRBJ2-2, with TRBD2 matching 13 bases. Unmatched junction bases numbered 4, after V lost 4 bases and J lost 5 bases. The V gene's germline CDR1 is LGHNA and CDR2 YSLEER. The CDR3 runs to 16 residues. The CDR3 DNA sequence: TGCGCCAGCAGCCCTAGACTAGCGGGAGGTACCGGGGAGCTGTTTTTT. Its translation is CASSPRLAGGTGELFF.